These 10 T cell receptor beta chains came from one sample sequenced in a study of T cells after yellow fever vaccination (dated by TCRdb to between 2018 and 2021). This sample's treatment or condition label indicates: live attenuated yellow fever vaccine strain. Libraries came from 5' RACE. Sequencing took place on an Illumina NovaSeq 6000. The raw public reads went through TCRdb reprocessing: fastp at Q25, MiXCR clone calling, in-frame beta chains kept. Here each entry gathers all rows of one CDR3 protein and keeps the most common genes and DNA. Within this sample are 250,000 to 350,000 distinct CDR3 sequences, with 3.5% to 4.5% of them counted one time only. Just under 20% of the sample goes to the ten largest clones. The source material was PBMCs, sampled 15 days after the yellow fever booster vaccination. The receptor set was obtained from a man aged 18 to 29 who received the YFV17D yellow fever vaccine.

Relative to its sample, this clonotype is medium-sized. The CDR3 DNA reads TGTGCCAGCAGTGCAGGGGCAGGCAATCAGCCCCAGCATTTT. This codes for CASSAGAGNQPQHF. The V and J genes are TRBV6-2 or TRBV6-3 and TRBJ1-5; possibly TRBD1 for D (6 bases). Germline CDR1 is MNHEY and CDR2 is SVGEGT. V was clipped by 5 bases and J by 2 bases, with 10 bases between them. The CDR3 is 14 amino acids.

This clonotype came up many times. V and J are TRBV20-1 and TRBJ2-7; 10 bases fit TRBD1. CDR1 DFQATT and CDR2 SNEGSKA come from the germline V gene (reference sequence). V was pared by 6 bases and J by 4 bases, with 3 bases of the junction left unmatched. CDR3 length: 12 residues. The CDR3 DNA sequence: TGCAGTGCCAGGGACAGGGGTTACGAGCAGTACTTC. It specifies CSARDRGYEQYF.

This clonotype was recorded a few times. CDR3 loop: CSARDRLGVSSYNSPLHF. In nucleotides, the CDR3 is TGCAGTGCTAGAGATCGCCTTGGGGTGAGCTCCTATAATTCACCCCTCCACTTT. The V call is TRBV20-1, the J call TRBJ1-6, with D unresolved. This CDR3 comprises 18 residues. V lost 0 bases and J 0 bases, leaving 15 bases between the germline ends. Looked up from germline, CDR1 is DFQATT and CDR2 is SNEGSKA (reference sequence).

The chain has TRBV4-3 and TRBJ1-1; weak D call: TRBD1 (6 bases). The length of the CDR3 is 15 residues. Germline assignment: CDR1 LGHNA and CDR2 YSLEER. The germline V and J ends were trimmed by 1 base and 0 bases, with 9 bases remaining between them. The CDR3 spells CASSQGRQVNTEAFF. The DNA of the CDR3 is TGCGCCAGCAGCCAAGGGAGACAGGTGAACACTGAAGCTTTCTTT.

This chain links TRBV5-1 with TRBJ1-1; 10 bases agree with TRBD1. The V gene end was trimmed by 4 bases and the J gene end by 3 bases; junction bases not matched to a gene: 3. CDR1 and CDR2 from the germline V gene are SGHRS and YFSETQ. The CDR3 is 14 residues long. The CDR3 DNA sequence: TGCGCCAGCAGCGGGACAGGGGCCTACACTGAAGCTTTCTTT. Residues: CASSGTGAYTEAFF.

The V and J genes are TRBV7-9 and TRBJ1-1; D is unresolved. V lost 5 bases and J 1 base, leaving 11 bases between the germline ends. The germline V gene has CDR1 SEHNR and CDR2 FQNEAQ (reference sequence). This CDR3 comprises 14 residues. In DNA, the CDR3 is TGTGCCAGCAGCCTACGGGTGACGAACACTGAAGCTTTCTTT. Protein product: CASSLRVTNTEAFF.

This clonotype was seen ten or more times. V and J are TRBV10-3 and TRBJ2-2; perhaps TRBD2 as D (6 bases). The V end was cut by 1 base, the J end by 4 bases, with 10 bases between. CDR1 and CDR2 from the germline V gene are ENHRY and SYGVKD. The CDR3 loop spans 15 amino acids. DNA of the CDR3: TGTGCCATCAGTGAGTTAGGACTAAGCACCGGGGAGCTGTTTTTT. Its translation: CAISELGLSTGELFF.

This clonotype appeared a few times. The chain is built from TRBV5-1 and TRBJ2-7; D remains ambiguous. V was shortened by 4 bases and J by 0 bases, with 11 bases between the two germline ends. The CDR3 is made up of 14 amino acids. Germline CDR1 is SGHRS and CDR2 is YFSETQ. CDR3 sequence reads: CASSRGFGSYEQYV. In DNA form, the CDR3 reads TGCGCCAGCAGCCGAGGATTTGGCTCCTACGAGCAGTACGTC.

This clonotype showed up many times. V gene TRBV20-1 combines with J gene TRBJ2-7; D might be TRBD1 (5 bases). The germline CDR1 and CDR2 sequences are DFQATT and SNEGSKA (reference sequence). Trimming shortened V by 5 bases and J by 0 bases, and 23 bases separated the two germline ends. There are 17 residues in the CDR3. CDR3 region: CSAFSFAQGPFSYEQYV. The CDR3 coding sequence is TGCAGTGCTTTCTCATTCGCCCAGGGCCCCTTCTCCTACGAGCAGTACGTC.

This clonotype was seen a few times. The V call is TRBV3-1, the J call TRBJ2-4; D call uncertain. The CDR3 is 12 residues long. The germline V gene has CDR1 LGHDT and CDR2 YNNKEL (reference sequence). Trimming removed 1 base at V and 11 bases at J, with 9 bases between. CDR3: CASSQGEVVQYF. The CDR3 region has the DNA TGTGCCAGCAGCCAAGGGGAAGTCGTTCAGTACTTC.